One TCR beta chain is described in this entry. The sample is drawn from a study of blood T cell repertoires in COVID-19. As for the study in general: Material from acute and convalescent COVID-19 was sourced from the United States, Italy and Spain. Nucleic acid was either cDNA or gDNA, and it came from T cells, B-cell-depleted T cells, or PBMCs.

Original handling: Amplification of reference gene primers was used by the study to estimate nucleated cell counts. Data came from immunoSEQ multiplex PCR; TCRdb stores just in-frame clones and leaves some out. That table gives V, J and clone size, and the DNA gave D and trimming. The sample lists roughly 700,000 clones, over 80% occurring once. Germline lookup yields CDR1 SEHNR and CDR2 FQNEAQ (reference sequence). This CDR3 comprises 15 residues. V dropped 5 bases and J dropped 7 bases, with 15 bases sitting between them. The chain uses TRBV7-9 and TRBJ1-6, with D maybe TRBD1 (5 bases). Sequenced material: peripheral blood. The clonotype comes from a woman under 30 with acute or convalescent COVID-19. CDR3 sequence: CASSPREGKNSPLHF. The CDR3 bases are TGTGCCAGCAGCCCCCGGGAGGGGAAGAATTCACCCCTCCACTTT. Variable domain in full (rest from reference TRBV7-9 and TRBJ1-6): DTGVSQNPRHKITKRGQNVTFRCDPISEHNRLYWYRQTLGQGPEFLTYFQNEAQLEKSRLLSDRFSAERPKGSFSTLEIQRTEQGDSAMYLCASSPREGKNSPLHFGNGTRLTVT.